This T cell receptor beta chain came from a study of cytotoxic CD8 clonotypes in ibrutinib-treated CLL. J lost 5 bases, V lost 5 bases, and 5 bases had no gene match. The CDR3 has 15 amino acids. Germline V gene data show CDR1 as LNHDA and CDR2 as SQIVND (reference sequence). Clones were read by immunoSEQ multiplex PCR, and TCRdb kept only the in-frame ones, dropping some. The sample yields more than 6,500 clones, 60% to 80% seen once. The sequencing used PBMCs, collected before ibrutinib treatment. V usage is TRBV19 and J usage is TRBJ2-2, with 10 bases that match TRBD2. This receptor was taken from a human donor with chronic lymphocytic leukemia. This chain's CDR3 is CASSLPSGSTGELFF. The CDR3 DNA is TGTGCCAGTAGTCTACCTAGCGGGAGTACCGGGGAGCTGTTTTTT.